The rows below give T cell receptor beta chains drawn from one sample of a study of cytomegalovirus exposure and HLA in healthy donors. Here immunoSEQ multiplex PCR was the method, and the copy in TCRdb shows in-frame clones only, minus some. The sample records approximately 70,000 clones, 94% being singletons. Sequencing was done on a sample of PBMCs. These receptors originate from a woman aged 18-29 years in good health and CMV-seronegative. CDR3s include the opening cysteine and the closing phenylalanine or tryptophan. The order of the fields is J gene, D gene, V gene, clone size, CDR3 DNA, CDR3 protein. A D gene is named only where the DNA matches it firmly. Clone sizes are given selectively: once, few, many, or a class where the clone is expanded.

j_call: TRBJ2-5; d_call: .; v_call: TRBV28; clone_size: .; cdr3_nt: TGTGCCAGCAGTTTATGGGCTAGCCGGCAAGAGACCCAGTACTTC; cdr3_aa: CASSLWASRQETQYF
j_call: TRBJ1-2; d_call: .; v_call: TRBV30; clone_size: once; cdr3_nt: TGTGCCTGCCCAGGGATTTACTATGGCTACACCTTC; cdr3_aa: CACPGIYYGYTF
j_call: TRBJ2-2; d_call: TRBD2; v_call: TRBV30; clone_size: .; cdr3_nt: TGTGCCTGGAGTGTACTAGCGGACACCGGGGAGCTGTTTTTT; cdr3_aa: CAWSVLADTGELFF
j_call: TRBJ2-1; d_call: TRBD2; v_call: TRBV6-1; clone_size: .; cdr3_nt: TGTGCCAGCACGCGGGGGGACAATGAGCAGTTCTTC; cdr3_aa: CASTRGDNEQFF
j_call: TRBJ1-1; d_call: .; v_call: TRBV27; clone_size: .; cdr3_nt: TGTGCCAGCAGGGCCGTGGGCGGAGGGGACACTGAAGCTTTCTTT; cdr3_aa: CASRAVGGGDTEAFF
j_call: TRBJ1-4; d_call: TRBD1; v_call: TRBV9; clone_size: .; cdr3_nt: TGTGCCAGCAGCGTAGAGGGACAGGGAGCAGAAAAACTGTTTTTT; cdr3_aa: CASSVEGQGAEKLFF
j_call: TRBJ2-5; d_call: TRBD2; v_call: TRBV4-1; clone_size: .; cdr3_nt: TGCGCCAGCAGCCTGGGACTAGCGGACCTCCAAGAGACCCAGTACTTC; cdr3_aa: CASSLGLADLQETQYF
j_call: TRBJ1-5; d_call: .; v_call: TRBV6-1; clone_size: .; cdr3_nt: TGTGCCAGCAGTGAAGGGGGCGGCAATCAGCCCCAGCATTTT; cdr3_aa: CASSEGGGNQPQHF
j_call: TRBJ1-1; d_call: TRBD1; v_call: TRBV7-6; clone_size: once; cdr3_nt: TGTGCCAGCAGCTTGGGGACAGGGCCCACTGAAGCTTTCTTT; cdr3_aa: CASSLGTGPTEAFF
j_call: TRBJ1-1; d_call: TRBD1; v_call: TRBV19; clone_size: .; cdr3_nt: TGTGCCAGTAGTATCATTGGACAGGGGGCCACTGAAGCTTTCTTT; cdr3_aa: CASSIIGQGATEAFF
j_call: TRBJ2-2; d_call: .; v_call: TRBV11-2; clone_size: .; cdr3_nt: TGTGCCAGCAGCTTAGCTGGCAGGGGTTCGAACACCGGGGAGCTGTTTTTT; cdr3_aa: CASSLAGRGSNTGELFF
j_call: TRBJ2-7; d_call: TRBD1; v_call: TRBV27; clone_size: .; cdr3_nt: TGTGCCAGCAGTTTATACAGGGGGTCCGACGAGCAGTACTTC; cdr3_aa: CASSLYRGSDEQYF
j_call: TRBJ2-5; d_call: .; v_call: TRBV7-9; clone_size: .; cdr3_nt: TGTGCCAGCAGCTTAGCGACTGGTATTAGAGAGACCCAGTACTTC; cdr3_aa: CASSLATGIRETQYF
j_call: TRBJ2-3; d_call: TRBD2; v_call: TRBV18; clone_size: .; cdr3_nt: TGTGCCAGCTCACCAGCGGGGGGCCGGGTAGATACGCAGTATTTT; cdr3_aa: CASSPAGGRVDTQYF
j_call: TRBJ2-1; d_call: TRBD2; v_call: TRBV6-4; clone_size: few; cdr3_nt: TGTGCCAGCAGTCAGCGGCTGACGGGGGGCAATGAGCAGTTCTTC; cdr3_aa: CASSQRLTGGNEQFF
j_call: TRBJ1-2; d_call: TRBD1; v_call: TRBV7-2; clone_size: once; cdr3_nt: TGTGCCAGCAGCTTGACCGGGACAGGGGGTTTAGGCTATGGCTACACCTTC; cdr3_aa: CASSLTGTGGLGYGYTF
j_call: TRBJ2-7; d_call: .; v_call: TRBV5-4; clone_size: .; cdr3_nt: TGTGCCAGCAGCGGCGGGACCGCAATAAAGGGGGAGCAGTACTTC; cdr3_aa: CASSGGTAIKGEQYF
j_call: TRBJ2-7; d_call: .; v_call: TRBV11-2; clone_size: .; cdr3_nt: TGTGCCAGCAGCTTAGTATTCCCAGGGACCTACGAGCAGTACTTC; cdr3_aa: CASSLVFPGTYEQYF